Presented here are 9 T cell receptor beta chains from one specimen sequenced in a study of PD-1 blockade in mismatch repair-deficient tumors. TCRdb's table, derived via immunoSEQ multiplex PCR, lists solely in-frame clones and lacks some. The sample has some 15,000 clones, nearly 85% seen once. The sequenced sample was PBMCs, obtained roughly 23 weeks after starting pembrolizumab. The receptor set was obtained from an adult with mismatch repair-deficient cancer.

This clone is a singleton in its sample. V and J are TRBV29-1 and TRBJ2-3, with 9 bases lining up with TRBD2. CDR3 size: 15 residues. J was trimmed by 4 bases and V by 6 bases; bases with no gene match: 11. CDR1 SQVTM and CDR2 ANQGSEA come from the germline V gene. The CDR3 sequence is CSVRRAGGRPDTQYF. The CDR3 nucleotides read TGCAGCGTGCGTAGGGCGGGAGGGCGGCCAGATACGCAGTATTTT.

The rearrangement links TRBV29-1 to TRBJ2-7, with D possibly being TRBD1 (5 bases). The germline V gene encodes CDR1 SQVTM and CDR2 ANQGSEA. The CDR3 is made up of 12 amino acids. With 6 bases removed from V and 4 bases from J, the gap between germline ends came to 13 bases. The CDR3 loop reads CSVMGLVYEQYF. As DNA, the CDR3 is TGCAGCGTGATGGGGCTGGTTTACGAGCAGTACTTC.

V and J are TRBV19 and TRBJ1-5, with 9 bases that match TRBD1. This CDR3 is built from 17 residues. Germline trimming cut 6 bases from V and 5 bases from J; bases unmatched to any gene: 14. Germline CDR1 is LNHDA and CDR2 is SQIVND (reference sequence). The CDR3: CASSRITDRGRDQPQHF. CDR3 DNA: TGTGCCAGTAGCCGTATAACGGACAGGGGCAGAGATCAGCCCCAGCATTTT. Based on the CDR3 plus reference TRBV19 and TRBJ1-5, the full variable domain is DGGITQSPKYLFRKEGQNVTLSCEQNLNHDAMYWYRQDPGQGLRLIYYSQIVNDFQKGDIAEGYSVSREKKESFPLTVTSAQKNPTAFYLCASSRITDRGRDQPQHFGDGTRLSIL.

V gene TRBV27 combines with J gene TRBJ1-2; D may be TRBD1 (6 bases). CDR3 size: 13 residues. Looked up from germline, CDR1 is MNHEY and CDR2 is SMNVEV (reference sequence). Trimming stripped 6 bases from V and 5 bases from J, with 13 bases between. The chain's CDR3 is CASRRTAKYGYTF. CDR3 sequence (DNA): TGTGCCAGCAGAAGGACAGCCAAATATGGCTACACCTTC.

This sequence joins TRBV5-1 and TRBJ1-6, with D possibly TRBD1 on 5 matching bases. This CDR3 is 15 amino acids long. V was pared by 0 bases and J by 3 bases, with 7 bases between. Germline V CDR1 and CDR2: SGHRS, YFSETQ. The CDR3 region has the DNA TGCGCCAGCAGCTTGGCGGGGGGCTATAATTCACCCCTCCACTTT. It is translated as CASSLAGGYNSPLHF.

V is TRBV6-1 and J is TRBJ2-2; D unclear. V gave up 5 bases and J gave up 4 bases, with 5 bases separating them. Germline lookup yields CDR1 MNHNS and CDR2 SASEGT. The CDR3 is made up of 12 amino acids. This chain's CDR3 is CASSPRTGELFF. DNA for the CDR3: TGTGCCAGCAGTCCTCGCACCGGGGAGCTGTTTTTT.

V gene TRBV7-9 combines with J gene TRBJ1-3, with a tentative D call TRBD1 (5 bases). The CDR3 runs 16 residues. V lost 6 bases and J 0 bases, leaving 15 bases between the germline ends. Germline V gives CDR1 SEHNR, CDR2 FQNEAQ (reference sequence). In DNA form, the CDR3 reads TGTGCCAGCAGTTTTTTCCGACAGAGCTCTGGAAACACCATATATTTT. Protein product: CASSFFRQSSGNTIYF.

The CDR3 sequence: CASSLGQGAVNEQFF. CDR3 bases: TGTGCCAGCAGCCTCGGACAGGGGGCGGTGAATGAGCAGTTCTTC. The chain uses TRBV2 and TRBJ2-1; 11 bases are shared with TRBD1. Germline V gene sequence: CDR1 SNHLY, CDR2 FYNNEI. The CDR3 consists of 15 residues. The ends lost 6 bases at V and 7 bases at J; junction bases unmatched: 8.

The chain joins TRBV10-3 to TRBJ2-2, with 12 bases aligning to TRBD2. This CDR3 is built from 16 residues. The junction had 6 bases not matched to a gene; V was cut back by 2 bases and J by 8 bases. Germline V gene data show CDR1 as ENHRY and CDR2 as SYGVKD. The chain's CDR3 is CAISERTSGTWGELFF. In DNA, the CDR3 is TGTGCCATCAGTGAGAGGACTAGCGGGACCTGGGGGGAGCTGTTTTTT.